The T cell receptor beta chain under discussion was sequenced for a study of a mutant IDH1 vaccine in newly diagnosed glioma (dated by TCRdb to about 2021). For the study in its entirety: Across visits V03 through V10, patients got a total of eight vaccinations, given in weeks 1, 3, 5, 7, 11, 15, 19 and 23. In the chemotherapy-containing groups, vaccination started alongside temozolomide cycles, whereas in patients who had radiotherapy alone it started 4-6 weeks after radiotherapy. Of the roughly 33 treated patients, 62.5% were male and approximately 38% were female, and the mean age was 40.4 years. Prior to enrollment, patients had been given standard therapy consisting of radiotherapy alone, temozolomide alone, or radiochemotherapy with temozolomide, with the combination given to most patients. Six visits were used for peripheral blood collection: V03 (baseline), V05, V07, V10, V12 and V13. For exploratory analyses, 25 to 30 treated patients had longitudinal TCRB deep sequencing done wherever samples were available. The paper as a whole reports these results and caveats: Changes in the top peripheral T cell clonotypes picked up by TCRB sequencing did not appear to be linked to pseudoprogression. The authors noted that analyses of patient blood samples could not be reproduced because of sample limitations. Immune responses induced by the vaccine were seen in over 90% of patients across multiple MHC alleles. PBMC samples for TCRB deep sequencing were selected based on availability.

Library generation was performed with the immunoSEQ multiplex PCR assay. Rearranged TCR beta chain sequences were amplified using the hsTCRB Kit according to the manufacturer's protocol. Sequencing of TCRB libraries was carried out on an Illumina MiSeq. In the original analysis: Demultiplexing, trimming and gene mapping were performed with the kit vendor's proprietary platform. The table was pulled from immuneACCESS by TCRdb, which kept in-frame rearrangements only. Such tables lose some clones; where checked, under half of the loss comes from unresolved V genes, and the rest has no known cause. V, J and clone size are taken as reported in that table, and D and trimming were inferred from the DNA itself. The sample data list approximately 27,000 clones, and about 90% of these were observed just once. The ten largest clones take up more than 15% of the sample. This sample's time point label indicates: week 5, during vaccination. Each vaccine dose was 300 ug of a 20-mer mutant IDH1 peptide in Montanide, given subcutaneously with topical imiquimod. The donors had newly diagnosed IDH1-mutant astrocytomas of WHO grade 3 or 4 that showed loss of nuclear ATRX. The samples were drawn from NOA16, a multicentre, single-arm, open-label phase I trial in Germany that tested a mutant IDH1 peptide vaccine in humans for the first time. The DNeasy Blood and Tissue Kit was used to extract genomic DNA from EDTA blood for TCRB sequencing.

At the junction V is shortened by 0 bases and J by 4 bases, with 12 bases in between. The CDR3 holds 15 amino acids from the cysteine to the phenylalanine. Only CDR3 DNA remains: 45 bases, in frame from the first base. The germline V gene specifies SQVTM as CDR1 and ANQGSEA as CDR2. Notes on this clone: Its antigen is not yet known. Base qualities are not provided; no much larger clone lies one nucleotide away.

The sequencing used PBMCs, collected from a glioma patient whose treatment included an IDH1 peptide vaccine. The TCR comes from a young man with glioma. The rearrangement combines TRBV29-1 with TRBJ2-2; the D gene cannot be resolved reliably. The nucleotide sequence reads TGCAGCGTTGAAGACCGTCAATTGAGCACCGGGGAGCTGTTTTTT. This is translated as CSVEDRQLSTGELFF.